This T cell receptor beta chain was recovered during a study of shared clonotypes between healthy human individuals. This CDR3 is built from 13 residues. The germline V gene has CDR1 SEHNR and CDR2 FQNEAQ (reference sequence). V was shortened by 0 bases and J by 6 bases, with 9 bases between the two germline ends. In the case of this clone: Its antigen is not identified.

Each subset's genomic DNA was split evenly across several immunoSEQ plates. Every unsorted PBMC PCR replicate was loaded with around 0.3 ug DNA, approximately 30,000 T cell genomes. TCRdb keeps only in-frame clones here, not all; method: immunoSEQ multiplex PCR. The table lists about 460,000 clones, more than 70% of them singletons. Study findings and constraints: Represented genetic and exposure-history diversity was restricted by having few donors. Clonotype sharing among donors likely depends on sequencing depth.

The sequence came from a woman in her 40s in good health. Some clones in this sample may be carry-over from other donors' samples. The chain employs TRBV7-9 and TRBJ2-7; D is ambiguous. Sequencing was carried out using PBMCs. CDR3 DNA: TGTGCCAGCAGCTTAGCCCCGACCGGCGAGCAGTACTTC. Protein product: CASSLAPTGEQYF.